The text below deals with one T cell receptor (beta chain). Its antigen is not known. The data stem from a study of T cell repertoires in cytomegalovirus infection. Study summary: Matching HLA type and CMV infection were both indicated by public TCR beta signatures. Study-wide results and limits: Frequencies of public TCR beta families were cumulated, and this identified carriers of CMV plus the relevant HLA. The ex vivo response showed dominance by HLA-C-restricted CMV-specific TCR beta clonotypes.

CDR1 SGHDT and CDR2 YYEEEE come from the germline V gene. J gave up 5 bases and V 2 bases, and 10 bases lay outside the gene matches. The CDR3 length is 16 residues. MiXCR, applied by TCRdb to the reads, yields one record per CDR3 protein. The sample has some 920,000 distinct CDR3 sequences, approximately 31% seen once. Sequences were derived from cultured CD8+ T cells from PBMCs, sampled from culture after CMV antigen stimulation. The TCR was taken from a human donor in good health (CMV status not recorded). Some clones in this sample may be carry-over from other donors' samples. This chain links TRBV5-6 with TRBJ1-1; 9 positions match TRBD1. CDR3 amino acids: CASSFRPGTGRTEAFF. The CDR3 nucleotides are TGTGCCAGCAGCTTTCGTCCCGGGACAGGGAGAACTGAAGCTTTCTTT.